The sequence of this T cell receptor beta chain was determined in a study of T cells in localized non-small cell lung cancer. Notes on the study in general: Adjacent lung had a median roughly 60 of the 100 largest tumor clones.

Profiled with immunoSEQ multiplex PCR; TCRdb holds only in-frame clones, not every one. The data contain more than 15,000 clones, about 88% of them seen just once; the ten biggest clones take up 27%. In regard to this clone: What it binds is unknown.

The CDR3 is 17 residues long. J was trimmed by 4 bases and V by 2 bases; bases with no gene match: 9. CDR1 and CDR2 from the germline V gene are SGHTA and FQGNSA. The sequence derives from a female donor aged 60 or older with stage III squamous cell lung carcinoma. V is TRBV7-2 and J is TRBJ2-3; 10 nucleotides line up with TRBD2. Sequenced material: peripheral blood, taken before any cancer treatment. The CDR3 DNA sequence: TGTGCCAGCAGCTTATTCCTAGCGGGAGAAGGTGCAGATACGCAGTATTTT. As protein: CASSLFLAGEGADTQYF.